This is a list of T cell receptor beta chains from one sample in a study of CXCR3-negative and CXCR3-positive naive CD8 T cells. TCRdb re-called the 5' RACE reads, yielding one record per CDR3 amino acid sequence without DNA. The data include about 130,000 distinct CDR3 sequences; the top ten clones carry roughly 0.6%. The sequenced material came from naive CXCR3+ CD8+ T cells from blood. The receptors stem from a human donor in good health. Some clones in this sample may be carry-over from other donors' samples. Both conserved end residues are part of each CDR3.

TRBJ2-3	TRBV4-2	CASSQGVGDRDTQYF
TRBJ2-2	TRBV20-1	CSARDTGELFF
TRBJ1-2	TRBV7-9	CASSQGQGAEGYTF
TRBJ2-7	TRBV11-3	CASSPWDRGAYEQYF
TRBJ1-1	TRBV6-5	CASSGTGSDEAFF
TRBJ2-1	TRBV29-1	CSVEDPIVANDNEQFF
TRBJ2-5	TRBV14	CASSPTFGGTQYF
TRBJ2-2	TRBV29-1	CSVVSQDGTNTGELFF
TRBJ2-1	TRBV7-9	CASSPRTSGNNEQFF
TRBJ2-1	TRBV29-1	CSVETGGRAEQFF
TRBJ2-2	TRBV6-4	CACSEDSGGHAGELFF
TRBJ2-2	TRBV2	CASSEIWAGNTGELFF
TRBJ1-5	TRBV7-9	CASSLALTDHQPQHF
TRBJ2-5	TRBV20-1	CSARVGTSLETQYF
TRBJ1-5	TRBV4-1	CASSPLWGLNQPQHF
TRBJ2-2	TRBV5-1	CASSLAILLAEPHTGELFF